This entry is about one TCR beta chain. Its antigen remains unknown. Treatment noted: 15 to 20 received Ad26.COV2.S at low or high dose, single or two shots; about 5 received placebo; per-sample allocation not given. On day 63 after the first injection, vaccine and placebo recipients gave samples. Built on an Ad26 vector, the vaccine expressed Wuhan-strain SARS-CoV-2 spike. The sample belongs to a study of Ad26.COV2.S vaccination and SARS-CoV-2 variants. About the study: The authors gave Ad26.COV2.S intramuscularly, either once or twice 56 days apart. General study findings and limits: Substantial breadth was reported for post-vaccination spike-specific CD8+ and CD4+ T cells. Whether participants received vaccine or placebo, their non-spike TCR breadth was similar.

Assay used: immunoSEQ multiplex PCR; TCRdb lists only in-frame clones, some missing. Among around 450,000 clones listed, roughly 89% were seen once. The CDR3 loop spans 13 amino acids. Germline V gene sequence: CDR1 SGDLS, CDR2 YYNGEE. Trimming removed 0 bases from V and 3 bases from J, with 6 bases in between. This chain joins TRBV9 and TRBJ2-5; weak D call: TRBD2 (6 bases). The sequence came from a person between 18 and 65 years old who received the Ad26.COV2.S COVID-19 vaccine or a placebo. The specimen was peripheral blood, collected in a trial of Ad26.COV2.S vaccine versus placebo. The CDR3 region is CASSVGGKETQYF. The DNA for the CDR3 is TGTGCCAGCAGCGTAGGCGGGAAAGAGACCCAGTACTTC.